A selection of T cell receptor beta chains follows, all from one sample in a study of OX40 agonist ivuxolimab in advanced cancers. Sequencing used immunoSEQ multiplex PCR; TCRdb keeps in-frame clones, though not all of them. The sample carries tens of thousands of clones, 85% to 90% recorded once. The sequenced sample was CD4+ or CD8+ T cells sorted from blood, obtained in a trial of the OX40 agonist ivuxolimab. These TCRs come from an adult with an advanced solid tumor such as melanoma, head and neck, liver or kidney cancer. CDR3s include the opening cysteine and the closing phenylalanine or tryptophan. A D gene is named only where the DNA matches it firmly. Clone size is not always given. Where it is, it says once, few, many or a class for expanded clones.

CDR3nt: TGTGCCATCGGAGGGCTAGACCAGTACTTC
CDR3aa: CAIGGLDQYF
abundance: -
d_gene: -
j_gene: TRBJ2-7
v_gene: TRBV10-3

CDR3nt: TGTGCCAGCACCTCAACGATGGGTATGACTGAAGCTTTCTTT
CDR3aa: CASTSTMGMTEAFF
abundance: once
d_gene: -
j_gene: TRBJ1-1
v_gene: TRBV27

CDR3nt: TGTGCCAGCAGCCCCGAACAGGGGTCTAACACTGAAGCTTTCTTT
CDR3aa: CASSPEQGSNTEAFF
abundance: -
d_gene: TRBD1
j_gene: TRBJ1-1
v_gene: TRBV7-9

CDR3nt: TGTGCCAGCAGTTCGACTCTGGGTACCGGGGAGCTGTTTTTT
CDR3aa: CASSSTLGTGELFF
abundance: -
d_gene: -
j_gene: TRBJ2-2
v_gene: TRBV6-5

CDR3nt: TGTGCCAGCAGTGGGCCGCGGTGGGGCGAGCAGTACTTC
CDR3aa: CASSGPRWGEQYF
abundance: -
d_gene: -
j_gene: TRBJ2-7
v_gene: TRBV6-1

CDR3nt: TGTGCCAGTAGAACTGGGGTCAATGAGCAGTTCTTC
CDR3aa: CASRTGVNEQFF
abundance: once
d_gene: -
j_gene: TRBJ2-1
v_gene: TRBV19

CDR3nt: TGTGCCAGCAGCCGTGGGGCAGATACGCAGTATTTT
CDR3aa: CASSRGADTQYF
abundance: -
d_gene: -
j_gene: TRBJ2-3
v_gene: TRBV6-5

CDR3nt: TGTGCCACCAGCAGAGATTCGGAGGCCGGAACAGATACGCAGTATTTT
CDR3aa: CATSRDSEAGTDTQYF
abundance: -
d_gene: -
j_gene: TRBJ2-3
v_gene: TRBV15

CDR3nt: TGTGCCAGCAGCTACGGAGATACGCAGTATTTT
CDR3aa: CASSYGDTQYF
abundance: -
d_gene: -
j_gene: TRBJ2-3
v_gene: TRBV11-3

CDR3nt: TGTGCGACGGACAGAAGCTCCTACGAGCAGTACTTC
CDR3aa: CATDRSSYEQYF
abundance: -
d_gene: -
j_gene: TRBJ2-7
v_gene: TRBV28

CDR3nt: TGTGCCAGCAAGGGGGGACTAGCGGGAGTCGAGCAGTACTTC
CDR3aa: CASKGGLAGVEQYF
abundance: -
d_gene: TRBD2
j_gene: TRBJ2-7
v_gene: TRBV28

CDR3nt: TGTGCCAGCAGCTTAGAAGACTACAATGAGCAGTTCTTC
CDR3aa: CASSLEDYNEQFF
abundance: few
d_gene: -
j_gene: TRBJ2-1
v_gene: TRBV11-3

CDR3nt: TGCGCCAGCAGCTTAAACGGGGGGGCCCAAGAGACCCAGTACTTC
CDR3aa: CASSLNGGAQETQYF
abundance: -
d_gene: TRBD2
j_gene: TRBJ2-5
v_gene: TRBV5-1

CDR3nt: TGTGCCAGCAGCCACGACGGAGACAGGGCGGCTGAAGCTTTCTTT
CDR3aa: CASSHDGDRAAEAFF
abundance: once
d_gene: TRBD1
j_gene: TRBJ1-1
v_gene: TRBV7-6

CDR3nt: TGTGCCAGCAGTTACTCGGGGGATATCAAGGGAGAGACCCAGTACTTC
CDR3aa: CASSYSGDIKGETQYF
abundance: -
d_gene: -
j_gene: TRBJ2-5
v_gene: TRBV6-5

CDR3nt: TGTGCCAGCAGCAATTCTGGAAACACCATATATTTT
CDR3aa: CASSNSGNTIYF
abundance: -
d_gene: -
j_gene: TRBJ1-3
v_gene: TRBV21-1

CDR3nt: TGCGCCAGCAGCCAGGCGGGGGACAGGGCCCACGAGCAGTACTTC
CDR3aa: CASSQAGDRAHEQYF
abundance: -
d_gene: TRBD1
j_gene: TRBJ2-7
v_gene: TRBV4-1

CDR3nt: TGTGCCAGCAGCTCAAATAGCAATCAGCCCCAGCATTTT
CDR3aa: CASSSNSNQPQHF
abundance: -
d_gene: -
j_gene: TRBJ1-5
v_gene: TRBV5-6

CDR3nt: TGTGCCAGCAGCGTAGCCGGGACAGAGGGGGAGACCCAGTACTTC
CDR3aa: CASSVAGTEGETQYF
abundance: -
d_gene: TRBD1
j_gene: TRBJ2-5
v_gene: TRBV9

CDR3nt: TGTGCCAGCAGCCCCCTAGGCGCACCGGAGGATGTCCACTTT
CDR3aa: CASSPLGAPEDVHF
abundance: -
d_gene: -
j_gene: TRBJ1-6
v_gene: TRBV4-2

CDR3nt: TGTGCCAGTAGTATAGGACTAGCGTTTTACAATGAGCAGTTCTTC
CDR3aa: CASSIGLAFYNEQFF
abundance: -
d_gene: TRBD2
j_gene: TRBJ2-1
v_gene: TRBV19

CDR3nt: TGTGCCAGCAGCTTGGCTGATCTGTATGATGGCTACACCTTC
CDR3aa: CASSLADLYDGYTF
abundance: -
d_gene: -
j_gene: TRBJ1-2
v_gene: TRBV5-4

CDR3nt: TGTGCCAGTAGTATGAGGGCCGGGAACACTGAAGCTTTCTTT
CDR3aa: CASSMRAGNTEAFF
abundance: -
d_gene: -
j_gene: TRBJ1-1
v_gene: TRBV19

CDR3nt: TGTGCCAGCAGCGCCGGTCGAACCGCCCGCGACACTGAAGCTTTCTTT
CDR3aa: CASSAGRTARDTEAFF
abundance: -
d_gene: -
j_gene: TRBJ1-1
v_gene: TRBV9

CDR3nt: TGTGCCAGCAGCTCCCGACAGGGGAAGGACGAGCAGTACTTC
CDR3aa: CASSSRQGKDEQYF
abundance: -
d_gene: TRBD1
j_gene: TRBJ2-7
v_gene: TRBV9

CDR3nt: TGTGCCAGCAGCTCTACCGGATCTGGTGGCGAGCAGTACTTC
CDR3aa: CASSSTGSGGEQYF
abundance: -
d_gene: -
j_gene: TRBJ2-7
v_gene: TRBV7-3

CDR3nt: TGTGCCAGCAGTTTATTCCCACTATCCTCCTACAATGAGCAGTTCTTC
CDR3aa: CASSLFPLSSYNEQFF
abundance: -
d_gene: -
j_gene: TRBJ2-1
v_gene: TRBV27

CDR3nt: TGTGCCAGCAGCTTATATGGGGCCAGAGCTTTCTTT
CDR3aa: CASSLYGARAFF
abundance: -
d_gene: -
j_gene: TRBJ1-1
v_gene: TRBV7-9

CDR3nt: TGCAGCGTTGAGATGGCTTCGGAAGACACAGATACGCAGTATTTT
CDR3aa: CSVEMASEDTDTQYF
abundance: -
d_gene: -
j_gene: TRBJ2-3
v_gene: TRBV29-1

CDR3nt: TGTGCCAGCAGTCCCCAGACAGGGGGAACGCACCAAGTCAATCAGCCCCAGCATTTT
CDR3aa: CASSPQTGGTHQVNQPQHF
abundance: -
d_gene: TRBD1
j_gene: TRBJ1-5
v_gene: TRBV27

CDR3nt: TGTGCCAGCAGCTTGCAGCCTCCGAACACCGGGGAGCTGTTTTTT
CDR3aa: CASSLQPPNTGELFF
abundance: -
d_gene: -
j_gene: TRBJ2-2
v_gene: TRBV5-3

CDR3nt: TGTGCCAGCAGTGACTTCAGGGGGACCTATGGCTACACCTTC
CDR3aa: CASSDFRGTYGYTF
abundance: few
d_gene: TRBD1
j_gene: TRBJ1-2
v_gene: TRBV6-1

CDR3nt: TGTGCCAGCAGCTCAACAAGGACTAGCGGGGGAGGTGCGCAGTACTTC
CDR3aa: CASSSTRTSGGGAQYF
abundance: -
d_gene: TRBD2
j_gene: TRBJ2-7
v_gene: TRBV7-9

CDR3nt: TGCGCCAGCAGCCAATTACCGGGACAGAGGTACACTGAAGCTTTCTTT
CDR3aa: CASSQLPGQRYTEAFF
abundance: -
d_gene: TRBD1
j_gene: TRBJ1-1
v_gene: TRBV4-1

CDR3nt: TGTGCCAGTAGTACAACAGGGGCCACTGAAGCTTTCTTT
CDR3aa: CASSTTGATEAFF
abundance: -
d_gene: TRBD1
j_gene: TRBJ1-1
v_gene: TRBV19

CDR3nt: TGTGCCAGCAGTGCCCCCCTACTTGACGAGCAGTACTTC
CDR3aa: CASSAPLLDEQYF
abundance: -
d_gene: -
j_gene: TRBJ2-7
v_gene: TRBV28

CDR3nt: TGTGCCAGCAGCGGCGACACTGCAAATCAGCCCCAGCATTTT
CDR3aa: CASSGDTANQPQHF
abundance: -
d_gene: -
j_gene: TRBJ1-5
v_gene: TRBV28

CDR3nt: TGCGCCAGCAGCTTGGTAGGGGGCCCCACTGAAGCTTTCTTT
CDR3aa: CASSLVGGPTEAFF
abundance: -
d_gene: TRBD1
j_gene: TRBJ1-1
v_gene: TRBV5-1

CDR3nt: TGCGCCAGCAGCATGACGGCCGGCAACAATGAGCAGTTCTTC
CDR3aa: CASSMTAGNNEQFF
abundance: -
d_gene: -
j_gene: TRBJ2-1
v_gene: TRBV4-1

CDR3nt: TGCGCCAGCAGTGACAGGGCGGGCACCGGGGAGCTGTTTTTT
CDR3aa: CASSDRAGTGELFF
abundance: -
d_gene: -
j_gene: TRBJ2-2
v_gene: TRBV10-1

CDR3nt: TGTGCCAGCAGCACCCGACAGGGGCCGGGGGAGACCCAGTACTTC
CDR3aa: CASSTRQGPGETQYF
abundance: -
d_gene: TRBD1
j_gene: TRBJ2-5
v_gene: TRBV9

CDR3nt: TGTGCCAGCAGCGATCCCGGGGATACGCAGTATTTT
CDR3aa: CASSDPGDTQYF
abundance: -
d_gene: -
j_gene: TRBJ2-3
v_gene: TRBV9

CDR3nt: TGTGCCAGCAGTCATGGGACTAGCGGTCCCAAAAACATTCAGTACTTC
CDR3aa: CASSHGTSGPKNIQYF
abundance: -
d_gene: TRBD2
j_gene: TRBJ2-4
v_gene: TRBV27

CDR3nt: TGTGCCAGCAGCTTGCGATGGGACAGCCACTATGGCTACACCTTC
CDR3aa: CASSLRWDSHYGYTF
abundance: -
d_gene: TRBD1
j_gene: TRBJ1-2
v_gene: TRBV5-5

CDR3nt: TGTGCCAGCAGTTTACGGCAGAACTACGAGCAGTACTTC
CDR3aa: CASSLRQNYEQYF
abundance: -
d_gene: -
j_gene: TRBJ2-7
v_gene: TRBV27

CDR3nt: TGTGCCAGTAATCTCGGAGGCAATCAGCCCCAGCATTTT
CDR3aa: CASNLGGNQPQHF
abundance: -
d_gene: -
j_gene: TRBJ1-5
v_gene: TRBV19

CDR3nt: TGTGCCAGCAGCTTAGCGGCGGAGAGGACCGGGGAGCTGTTTTTT
CDR3aa: CASSLAAERTGELFF
abundance: -
d_gene: -
j_gene: TRBJ2-2
v_gene: TRBV7-9

CDR3nt: TGTGCCAGGGCCGGGACTCGAGCCTACAATGAGCAGTTCTTC
CDR3aa: CARAGTRAYNEQFF
abundance: -
d_gene: -
j_gene: TRBJ2-1
v_gene: TRBV2

CDR3nt: TGCGCCAGCAGGAAGACTGCCTGGGGACAGGGGACTGAAGCTTTCTTT
CDR3aa: CASRKTAWGQGTEAFF
abundance: -
d_gene: TRBD1
j_gene: TRBJ1-1
v_gene: TRBV4-3

CDR3nt: TGTGCCAGCAGCGGACAGGGGGTCGAGCAGTACTTC
CDR3aa: CASSGQGVEQYF
abundance: once
d_gene: TRBD1
j_gene: TRBJ2-7
v_gene: TRBV2

CDR3nt: TGTGCCAGCAGCCAAGATGAGGGGAGTGGATACGAGCAGTACTTC
CDR3aa: CASSQDEGSGYEQYF
abundance: -
d_gene: -
j_gene: TRBJ2-7
v_gene: TRBV5-4

CDR3nt: TGTGCCAGCAGCAAAGACGGCCCCGGAGGGACAGGGTTTGTGATTGAGCCCCAGCATTTT
CDR3aa: CASSKDGPGGTGFVIEPQHF
abundance: -
d_gene: -
j_gene: TRBJ1-5
v_gene: TRBV21-1

CDR3nt: TGTGCCAGCAGCTTAGTTAGCGGATCCACGGGGGAGCTGTTTTTT
CDR3aa: CASSLVSGSTGELFF
abundance: -
d_gene: -
j_gene: TRBJ2-2
v_gene: TRBV13

CDR3nt: TGTGCCAGTAGTCTGGGGACAGTAAACACCGGGGAGCTGTTTTTT
CDR3aa: CASSLGTVNTGELFF
abundance: once
d_gene: TRBD1
j_gene: TRBJ2-2
v_gene: TRBV19

CDR3nt: TGTGCTAGTGGTTTGGAGGGGCTAGCTTACAATGAGCAGTTCTTC
CDR3aa: CASGLEGLAYNEQFF
abundance: -
d_gene: -
j_gene: TRBJ2-1
v_gene: TRBV12-5

CDR3nt: TGTGCCAGCGGCTCACTAGCGGCTTTC
CDR3aa: CASGSLAAF
abundance: few
d_gene: TRBD2
j_gene: TRBJ2-7
v_gene: TRBV28

CDR3nt: TGTGCCAGCAGCGTCTTAGCCGGGACTAGCTCCTACAATGAGCAGTTCTTC
CDR3aa: CASSVLAGTSSYNEQFF
abundance: -
d_gene: TRBD2
j_gene: TRBJ2-1
v_gene: TRBV9

CDR3nt: TGTGCCAGCAGTTTGCCCCTCAGCTCCTATAATTCACCCCTCCACTTT
CDR3aa: CASSLPLSSYNSPLHF
abundance: -
d_gene: -
j_gene: TRBJ1-6
v_gene: TRBV28

CDR3nt: TGTGCCAGCAGCCAAGGGGTTCCCCTCGAGCAGTACTTC
CDR3aa: CASSQGVPLEQYF
abundance: -
d_gene: -
j_gene: TRBJ2-7
v_gene: TRBV14